Shown below are 9 T cell receptor beta chains from a single sample sequenced in a study of blood T cell repertoires in COVID-19. Method: immunoSEQ multiplex PCR; TCRdb's copy keeps in-frame clones and lacks some. The data hold roughly 180,000 clones, with around 82% observed a single time. The sample was PBMCs or T cells enriched from blood (not recorded which). Receptors were obtained from a man in his forties who had recovered from COVID-19.

The V call is TRBV7-6, the J call TRBJ1-2, with D perhaps matching TRBD1 (5 bases). The CDR3 contains 14 residues. The germline V gene has CDR1 SGHVS and CDR2 FNYEAQ. V shed 5 bases and J shed 6 bases, with 16 bases lying between them. This CDR3 reads CASSPGWGGNGYTF. As DNA, the CDR3 is TGTGCCAGCAGCCCCGGTTGGGGGGGGAATGGCTACACCTTC. The full variable domain, its missing parts supplied by reference TRBV7-6 and TRBJ1-2, is GAGVSQSPRYKVTKRGQDVALRCDPISGHVSLYWYRQALGQGPEFLTYFNYEAQQDKSGLPNDRFSAERPEGSISTLTIQRTEQRDSAMYRCASSPGWGGNGYTFGSGTRLTVV.

This clone was found once. The rearrangement links TRBV9 to TRBJ2-1, with D perhaps TRBD2 (5 bases). From germline, CDR1 is SGDLS and CDR2 YYNGEE. Trimming left V 0 bases short and J 3 bases short, with 10 bases between. The CDR3 totals 15 residues. Here the CDR3 DNA reads TGTGCCAGCAGCGTAGGAGGGTCCTACTACAATGAGCAGTTCTTC. This sequence encodes CASSVGGSYYNEQFF.

The rearrangement joins TRBV9 to TRBJ2-1, with 7 bases that match TRBD1. Germline V lookup: CDR1 SGDLS, CDR2 YYNGEE. V trimming: 3 bases; J trimming: 3 bases; junction bases outside the gene matches: 6. The CDR3 has 15 residues. CDR3 residues: CASSARQGRYNEQFF. The DNA for the CDR3 is TGTGCCAGCAGCGCCCGACAGGGTCGCTACAATGAGCAGTTCTTC.

The chain links TRBV9 to TRBJ1-6; possible D gene TRBD1, 6 bases. The CDR3 is 15 residues long. CDR1 is SGDLS and CDR2 is YYNGEE in the germline V gene. V was trimmed by 0 bases and J by 10 bases, leaving 14 bases between them. The CDR3 bases are TGTGCCAGCAGCGTAGCGAGTCAGGGGAACTCACCCCTCCACTTT. This encodes CASSVASQGNSPLHF.

This clone appeared once. The genes are TRBV19 and TRBJ1-5; 8 nucleotides match TRBD1. CDR3 length: 16 amino acids. V shed 4 bases and J 6 bases; nucleotides not matched to a gene: 11. Germline CDR1 and CDR2: LNHDA and SQIVND (reference sequence). CDR3 nucleotides: TGTGCCAGTAGTAGTGGGCCGGGGGGACAGGCTCAGCCCCAGCATTTT. This sequence encodes CASSSGPGGQAQPQHF. Together with reference TRBV19 and TRBJ1-5, the CDR3 gives the full variable domain: DGGITQSPKYLFRKEGQNVTLSCEQNLNHDAMYWYRQDPGQGLRLIYYSQIVNDFQKGDIAEGYSVSREKKESFPLTVTSAQKNPTAFYLCASSSGPGGQAQPQHFGDGTRLSIL.

This clone came up once. Other DNA variants within this sample encode the same CDR3. V usage is TRBV19 and J usage is TRBJ2-1, with TRBD2 identical over 11 bases. V gave up 2 bases and J gave up 7 bases; unmatched junction bases: 4. The CDR3 contains 15 residues. Germline loops: CDR1 LNHDA, CDR2 SQIVND (reference sequence). The DNA of the CDR3 is TGTGCCAGTAGTATAATCACTAGCGGGAGTAATGAGCAGTTCTTC. Its protein is CASSIITSGSNEQFF.

This clone was counted a few times. The chain carries TRBV30 and TRBJ2-7, with 9 bases aligning to TRBD2. The ends lost 5 bases at V and 3 bases at J; junction bases unmatched: 11. The CDR3 length is 15 residues. Germline assignment: CDR1 GTSNPN and CDR2 SVGIG (reference sequence). The CDR3, as DNA: TGTGCCTGGTTACCTATAGCGGGAGCGAACTACGAGCAGTACTTC. This encodes CAWLPIAGANYEQYF.

This clone was counted only a few times. The CDR3 here is CASTGTSVSNEQFF. In nucleotides, the CDR3 is TGTGCCAGTACCGGGACTTCCGTGTCCAATGAGCAGTTCTTC. The V gene is TRBV19, the J gene TRBJ2-1, with D possibly matching TRBD2 (6 bases). Trimming took 7 bases from V and 6 from J, leaving 16 bases between them. CDR1 and CDR2 from the germline V gene are LNHDA and SQIVND (reference sequence). The CDR3 has 14 amino acids.

The chain recombines TRBV6-5 with TRBJ2-2; D may be TRBD1 (5 bases). The V end was cut by 6 bases, the J end by 8 bases, with 13 bases between. The CDR3 sequence is 13 residues long. The germline V gene encodes CDR1 MNHEY and CDR2 SVGAGI. CDR3 sequence: CASRKGVGGELFF. The CDR3 nucleotides are TGTGCCAGCAGGAAAGGGGTCGGGGGGGAGCTGTTTTTT.